The sequence of this T cell receptor (beta chain) was determined in a study of blood T cell repertoires in COVID-19. Study context: Some COVID-19 samples were acute and others convalescent; all came from the United States, Italy and Spain. T cells, B-cell-depleted T cells, or PBMCs provided the cDNA or gDNA that served as material.

In the original workflow: Reference gene primer amplification in the assay estimated nucleated cell counts. Sequencing used immunoSEQ multiplex PCR; TCRdb keeps in-frame clones, though not all of them. D and trimming were read from the DNA, whereas the V and J calls and clone size are those reported in that table. The sample lists approximately 110,000 clones, around 86% seen once, with roughly 37% in the top ten. Trimming took off 8 bases at V and 5 bases at J, with 16 bases between the two ends. This CDR3 comprises 14 residues. The germline gives CDR1 SGHTA, CDR2 FQGNSA. The V and J genes are TRBV7-2 and TRBJ2-1, with D maybe TRBD2 (6 bases). Sequenced input: peripheral blood. This TCR was sampled from a man at least 80 years old with acute or convalescent COVID-19. In DNA, the CDR3 is TGTGCCAGCGGCCCGGGGCTAGCGAACAATGAGCAGTTCTTC. Translating gives CASGPGLANNEQFF.